The present T cell receptor (beta chain) was sequenced within a study of cytomegalovirus exposure and HLA in healthy donors. About the study: Early released data had around 79 million unique TCRs, all coming from HLA-typed donors.

13 Jbeta primers and 60 Vbeta primers were used for the PCR. Assay used: immunoSEQ multiplex PCR; TCRdb lists only in-frame clones, some missing. The sample has 150,000 to 200,000 clones; about four fifths are singletons. V gave up 6 bases and J gave up 4 bases, with 16 bases separating them. CDR1 is SQVTM and CDR2 is ANQGSEA in the germline V gene. CDR3 size: 13 residues. Sampled while nominally healthy, donors likely had unrecorded immune exposures. Points from the study as a whole: The authors assumed roughly uniform sequencing depth across donors for presence/absence analyses. Association with HLA alleles at 0.05 false discovery rate was found for 16,951 TCR beta sequences in a later analysis.

This clone was picked up a small number of times. Its target is unknown. The TCR sequence derives from a woman in her forties or fifties in good health and CMV-seronegative. The sample taken for sequencing was PBMCs. V is TRBV29-1 and J is TRBJ2-7; TRBD1 might be the D (6 bases). The CDR3 protein is CSVGPDSVYEQYF. In DNA, the CDR3 is TGCAGCGTCGGTCCGGACAGCGTATACGAGCAGTACTTC.